The 5 T cell receptor beta chains listed next were all sequenced from one sample in a study of CD8 T cells in ankylosing spondylitis (dated by TCRdb to about 2017). Library generation was performed with 5' RACE. These reads were obtained on an Illumina HiSeq 2500. The public reads were reprocessed in TCRdb via fastp at Q25 and MiXCR, keeping in-frame beta chains. When rows share a CDR3 protein, they turn into one entry using the most common DNA and genes. The sample table records about 190,000 distinct CDR3 sequences; around 13% of these occur just once. The ten largest make up 11% of the sample. Sequencing input: blood, either unsorted or a sorted T cell fraction (not recorded which). The receptors shown here come from a female donor with ankylosing spondylitis or in good health (not recorded which).

This clonotype was observed many times. The rearrangement links TRBV3-1 to TRBJ1-2; D gene uncertain. Trimming took off 0 bases at V and 8 bases at J, with 13 bases between the two ends. This CDR3 region has 14 residues. Germline V gene sequence: CDR1 LGHDT, CDR2 YNNKEL (reference sequence). The DNA of the CDR3 is TGTGCCAGCAGCCAAGATCTTAAGGTGCGAGGCTACACCTTC. Protein: CASSQDLKVRGYTF.

This rearrangement joins TRBV24-1 to TRBJ2-3, with D possibly being TRBD2 (5 bases). Per germline, CDR1 KGHDR and CDR2 SFDVKD. The CDR3 runs to 17 residues. Trimming removed 3 bases at V and 4 bases at J, with 19 bases between. In DNA, the CDR3 is TGTGCCACCAGTGATAGTTTGACGGCAAAGGAGGCAGATACGCAGTATTTT. It yields the protein CATSDSLTAKEADTQYF.

This sequence joins TRBV27 and TRBJ2-1, with 13 nucleotides matching TRBD2. This CDR3 is 15 amino acids long. CDR1 MNHEY and CDR2 SMNVEV come from the germline V gene (reference sequence). With V trimmed by 7 bases and J by 10 bases, 10 bases remained unmatched. CDR3 nucleotide sequence: TGTGCCAGCACCGACACTAGCGGGAGGGCCGAAGAGCAGTTCTTC. Residues: CASTDTSGRAEEQFF.

This clonotype came up many times. The genes are TRBV12-3 or TRBV12-4 and TRBJ2-5; TRBD1 or TRBD2 may be the D gene (6 bases each). V lost 6 bases to trimming and J lost 5 bases, with 13 bases between them. The CDR3 length is 13 residues. The chain's CDR3 is CASRRGAQETQYF. The CDR3 DNA reads TGTGCCAGCAGGAGGGGGGCACAGGAGACCCAGTACTTC.

This clonotype was recorded at least ten times. This chain joins TRBV10-3 and TRBJ1-5; 8 bases are shared with TRBD1. J lost 2 bases, V lost 2 bases, and 8 bases had no gene match. This CDR3 spans 17 amino acids. Germline lookup yields CDR1 ENHRY and CDR2 SYGVKD. The DNA for the CDR3 is TGTGCCATCAGTGAGGGACAGGGTAAGGTGGGCAATCAGCCCCAGCATTTT. The encoded protein is CAISEGQGKVGNQPQHF.